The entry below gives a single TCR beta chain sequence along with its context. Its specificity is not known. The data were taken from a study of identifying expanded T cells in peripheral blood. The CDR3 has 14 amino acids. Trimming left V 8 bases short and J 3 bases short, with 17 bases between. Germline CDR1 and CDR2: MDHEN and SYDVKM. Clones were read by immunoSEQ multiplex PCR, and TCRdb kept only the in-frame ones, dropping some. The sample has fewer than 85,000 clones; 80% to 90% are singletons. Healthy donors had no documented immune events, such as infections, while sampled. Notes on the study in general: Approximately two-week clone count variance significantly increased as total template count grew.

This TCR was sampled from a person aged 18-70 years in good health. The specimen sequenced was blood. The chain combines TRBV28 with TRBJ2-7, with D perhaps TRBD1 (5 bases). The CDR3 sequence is CASGVGQGFYEQYF. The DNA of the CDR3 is TGTGCCAGCGGTGTTGGGCAGGGCTTCTACGAGCAGTACTTC.